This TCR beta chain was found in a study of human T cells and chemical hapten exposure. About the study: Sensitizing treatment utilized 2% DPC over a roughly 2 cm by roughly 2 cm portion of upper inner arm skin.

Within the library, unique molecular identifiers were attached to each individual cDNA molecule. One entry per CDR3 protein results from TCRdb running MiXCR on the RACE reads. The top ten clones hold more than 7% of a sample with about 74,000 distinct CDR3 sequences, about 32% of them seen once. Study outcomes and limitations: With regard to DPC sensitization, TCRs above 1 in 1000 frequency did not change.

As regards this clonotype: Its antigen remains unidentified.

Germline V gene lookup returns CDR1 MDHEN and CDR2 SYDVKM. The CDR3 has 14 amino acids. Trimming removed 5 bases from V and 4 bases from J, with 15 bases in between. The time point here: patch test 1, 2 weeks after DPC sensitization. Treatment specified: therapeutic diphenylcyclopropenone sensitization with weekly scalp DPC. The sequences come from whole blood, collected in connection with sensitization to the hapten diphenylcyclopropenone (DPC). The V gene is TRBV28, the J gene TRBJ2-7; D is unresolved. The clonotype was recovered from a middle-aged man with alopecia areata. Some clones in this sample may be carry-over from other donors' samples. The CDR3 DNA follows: TGTGCCAGCAGTGGGCAGTCCTATGGGTACGAGCAGTACTTC. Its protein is CASSGQSYGYEQYF. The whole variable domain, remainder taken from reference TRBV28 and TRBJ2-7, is DVKVTQSSRYLVKRTGEKVFLECVQDMDHENMFWYRQDPGLGLRLIYFSYDVKMKEKGDIPEGYSVSREKKERFSLILESASTNQTSMYLCASSGQSYGYEQYFGPGTRLTVT.